The next 3 T cell receptor beta chains were all read from a single sample in a study of cytomegalovirus exposure and HLA in healthy donors. With 60 Vbeta and 13 Jbeta primers, the PCR was carried out. The repertoire was sequenced with immunoSEQ multiplex PCR; TCRdb's copy has only in-frame clones and lacks some. This table holds 98,000 or so clones, 9.5% to 13% found once. The specimen was PBMCs. The receptor set was obtained from a man aged 40-55 years in good health and CMV-seropositive.

The V gene is TRBV19, the J gene TRBJ2-7, with TRBD2 matching 8 bases. CDR1 and CDR2 (germline): LNHDA, SQIVND (reference sequence). V gave up 7 bases and J gave up 3 bases; unmatched junction bases: 5. This CDR3 spans 13 amino acids. This CDR3 reads CASTAGDFYEQYF. CDR3 in DNA: TGTGCCAGTACAGCGGGAGACTTCTACGAGCAGTACTTC. The full variable domain, in which reference TRBV19 and TRBJ2-7 provide the parts outside the CDR3, is DGGITQSPKYLFRKEGQNVTLSCEQNLNHDAMYWYRQDPGQGLRLIYYSQIVNDFQKGDIAEGYSVSREKKESFPLTVTSAQKNPTAFYLCASTAGDFYEQYFGPGTRLTVT.

The genes are TRBV7-9 and TRBJ2-7, with 7 bases fitting TRBD1. The CDR3 consists of 17 residues. V was clipped by 3 bases and J by 2 bases; unmatched bases: 13. Germline CDR1 and CDR2: SEHNR and FQNEAQ (reference sequence). The CDR3: CASSFTQIGGRPYEQYF. The DNA of the CDR3 is TGTGCCAGCAGCTTCACCCAAATAGGGGGCCGCCCCTACGAGCAGTACTTC.

The V and J genes are TRBV9 and TRBJ2-7, with a weak D call TRBD2 (7 bases). V gave up 0 bases and J gave up 4 bases, with 14 bases separating them. Germline V gene sequence: CDR1 SGDLS, CDR2 YYNGEE. The CDR3 extends over 15 amino acids. The CDR3 DNA is TGTGCCAGCAGCGTAGAGGGGGGGTCGGGTTACGAGCAGTACTTC. This gives the protein CASSVEGGSGYEQYF.